This T cell receptor (beta chain) originates from a study of blood T cells in healthy people across ages. Study conclusions and caveats: Strong correlation was found linking TCR beta diversity to naive T cell percentage.

Germline lookup yields CDR1 DFQATT and CDR2 SNEGSKA (reference sequence). V was pared by 5 bases and J by 8 bases, with 8 bases of the junction left unmatched. This CDR3 has 14 amino acids. Isolated PBMCs totaled at least 6.5 million in each sample. Sample-barcoded 5' priming and a J-beta primer mix drove a second PCR of roughly 6 to 12 cycles. MiXCR was run by TCRdb on the 5' RACE reads, yielding one entry per CDR3 protein. The data contain roughly 640,000 distinct CDR3 sequences, approximately 30% of them singletons. This clonotype was observed many times. Its specificity is not known. The sequence was collected from a woman of 80 years or more in good health. The chain combines TRBV20-1 with TRBJ2-1, with 11 bases aligning to TRBD2. Sequencing input: blood. CDR3 loop: CSAQTSGDGDEQFF. The CDR3, as DNA: TGCAGTGCTCAGACTAGCGGGGATGGGGATGAGCAGTTCTTC.